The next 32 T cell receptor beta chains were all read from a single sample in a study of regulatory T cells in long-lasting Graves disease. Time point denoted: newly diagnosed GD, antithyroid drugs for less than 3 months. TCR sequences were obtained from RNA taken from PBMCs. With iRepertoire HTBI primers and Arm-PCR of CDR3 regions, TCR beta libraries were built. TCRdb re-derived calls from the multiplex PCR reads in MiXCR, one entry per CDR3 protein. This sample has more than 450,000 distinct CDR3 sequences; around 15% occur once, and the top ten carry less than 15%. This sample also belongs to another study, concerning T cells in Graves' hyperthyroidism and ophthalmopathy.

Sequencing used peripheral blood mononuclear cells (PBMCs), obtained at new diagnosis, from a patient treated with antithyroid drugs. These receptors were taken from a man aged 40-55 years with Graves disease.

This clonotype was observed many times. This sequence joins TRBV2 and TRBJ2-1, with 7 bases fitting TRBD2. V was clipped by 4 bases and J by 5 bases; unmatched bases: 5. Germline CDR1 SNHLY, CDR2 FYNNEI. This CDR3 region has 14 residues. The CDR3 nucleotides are TGTGCCAGCAGTGGAGGGAGGGATAACAATGAGCAGTTCTTC. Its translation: CASSGGRDNNEQFF.

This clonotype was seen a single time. CDR3 sequence reads: CASSSSGHSYNEQFF. CDR3 sequence (DNA): TGTGCCAGTAGCTCAAGCGGACACTCCTACAATGAGCAGTTCTTC. V usage is TRBV19 and J usage is TRBJ2-1; perhaps D is TRBD1 or TRBD2 (5 bases each). This CDR3 is 15 amino acids long. V was pared by 6 bases and J by 0 bases, with 12 bases between. Per the germline V gene, CDR1 is LNHDA and CDR2 is SQIVND (reference sequence).

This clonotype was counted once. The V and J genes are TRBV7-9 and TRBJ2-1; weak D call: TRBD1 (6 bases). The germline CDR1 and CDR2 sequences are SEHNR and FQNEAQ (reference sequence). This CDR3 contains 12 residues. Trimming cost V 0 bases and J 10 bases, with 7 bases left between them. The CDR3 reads CASSLAGQEQFF. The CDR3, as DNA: TGTGCCAGCAGCTTAGCGGGACAAGAGCAGTTCTTC.

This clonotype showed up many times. The CDR3 region is CASSSDPEGYTF. CDR3 coding DNA: TGTGCCAGCAGTTCCGACCCAGAAGGCTACACCTTC. This rearrangement joins TRBV6-5 to TRBJ1-2, with D unresolved. This CDR3 region has 12 residues. With 4 bases removed from V and 8 bases from J, the gap between germline ends came to 11 bases. Germline CDR1 reads MNHEY; CDR2 reads SVGAGI.

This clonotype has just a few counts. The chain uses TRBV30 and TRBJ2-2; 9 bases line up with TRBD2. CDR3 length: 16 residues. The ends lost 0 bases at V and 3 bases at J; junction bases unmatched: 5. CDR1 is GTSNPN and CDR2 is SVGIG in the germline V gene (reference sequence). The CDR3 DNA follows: TGTGCCTGGAGTGTAGGTAGCGGGGGACACACCGGGGAGCTGTTTTTT. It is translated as CAWSVGSGGHTGELFF. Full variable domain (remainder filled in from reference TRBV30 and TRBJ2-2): SQTIHQWPATLVQPVGSPLSLECTVEGTSNPNLYWYRQAAGRGLQLLFYSVGIGQISSEVPQNLSASRPQDRQFILSSKKLLLSDSGFYLCAWSVGSGGHTGELFFGEGSRLTVL.

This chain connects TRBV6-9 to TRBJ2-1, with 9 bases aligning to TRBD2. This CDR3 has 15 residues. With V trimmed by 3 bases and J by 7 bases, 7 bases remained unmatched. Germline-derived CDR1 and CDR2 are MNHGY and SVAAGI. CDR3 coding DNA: TGTGCCAGCAGTTACTCCGCGGGAGGGGGAAATGAGCAGTTCTTC. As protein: CASSYSAGGGNEQFF.

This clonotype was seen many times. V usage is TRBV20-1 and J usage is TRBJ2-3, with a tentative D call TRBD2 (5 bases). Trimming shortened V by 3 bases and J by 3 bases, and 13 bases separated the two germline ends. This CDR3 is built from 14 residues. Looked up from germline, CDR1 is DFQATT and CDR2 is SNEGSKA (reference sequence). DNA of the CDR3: TGCAGTGCTAGGACCTGGGAGCGGACAGATACGCAGTATTTT. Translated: CSARTWERTDTQYF.

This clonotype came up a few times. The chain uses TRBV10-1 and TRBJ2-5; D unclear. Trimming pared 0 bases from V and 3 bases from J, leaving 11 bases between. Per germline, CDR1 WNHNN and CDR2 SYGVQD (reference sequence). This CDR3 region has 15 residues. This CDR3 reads CASSESSGRKETQYF. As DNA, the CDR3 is TGCGCCAGCAGTGAGTCGTCTGGAAGAAAAGAGACCCAGTACTTC.

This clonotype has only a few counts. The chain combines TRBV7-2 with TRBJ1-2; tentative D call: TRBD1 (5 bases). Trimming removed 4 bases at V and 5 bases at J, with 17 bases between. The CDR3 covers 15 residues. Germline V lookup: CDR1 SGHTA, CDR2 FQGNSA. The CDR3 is CASSSSSGTAYGYTF. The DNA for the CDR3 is TGTGCCAGCAGCTCCTCGTCTGGGACGGCTTATGGCTACACCTTC.

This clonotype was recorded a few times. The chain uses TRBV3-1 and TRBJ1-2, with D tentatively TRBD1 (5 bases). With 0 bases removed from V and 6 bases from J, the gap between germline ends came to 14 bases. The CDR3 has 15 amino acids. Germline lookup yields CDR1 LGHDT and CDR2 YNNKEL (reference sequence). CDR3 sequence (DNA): TGTGCCAGCAGCCAAGAGATCAGGGCCTTGGATGGCTACACCTTC. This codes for CASSQEIRALDGYTF.

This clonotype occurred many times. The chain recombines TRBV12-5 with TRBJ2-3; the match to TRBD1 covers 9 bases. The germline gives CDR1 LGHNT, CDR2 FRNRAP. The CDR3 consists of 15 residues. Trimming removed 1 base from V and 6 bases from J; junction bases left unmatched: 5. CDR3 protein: CASGLEGQGKDTQYF. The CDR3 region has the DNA TGTGCTAGTGGTTTGGAGGGACAGGGAAAGGATACGCAGTATTTT. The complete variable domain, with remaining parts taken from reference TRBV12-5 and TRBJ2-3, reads DARVTQTPRHKVTEMGQEVTMRCQPILGHNTVFWYRQTMMQGLELLAYFRNRAPLDDSGMPKDRFSAEMPDATLATLKIQPSEPRDSAVYFCASGLEGQGKDTQYFGPGTRLTVL.

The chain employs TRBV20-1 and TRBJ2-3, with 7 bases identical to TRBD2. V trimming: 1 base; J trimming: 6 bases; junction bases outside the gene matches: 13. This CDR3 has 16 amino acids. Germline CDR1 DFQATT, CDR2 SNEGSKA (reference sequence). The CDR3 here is CSARAPSGSLGDTQYF. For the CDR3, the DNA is TGCAGTGCTAGAGCACCTAGCGGCTCTTTGGGGGATACGCAGTATTTT.

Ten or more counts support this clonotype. CDR3 loop: CSASPTSGRVEQYF. The CDR3 DNA follows: TGCAGTGCTAGTCCCACTAGCGGGAGGGTCGAGCAGTACTTC. The rearrangement uses TRBV20-1 and TRBJ2-7; 13 positions match TRBD2. The V segment lost 3 bases and the J segment 6 bases; nucleotides outside the gene matches: 5. From germline, CDR1 is DFQATT and CDR2 SNEGSKA (reference sequence). The length of the CDR3 is 14 residues.

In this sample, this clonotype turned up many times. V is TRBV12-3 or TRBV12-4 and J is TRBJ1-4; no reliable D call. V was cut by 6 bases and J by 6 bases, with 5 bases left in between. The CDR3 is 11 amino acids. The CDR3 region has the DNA TGTGCCAGCAGGCGACATGAAAAACTGTTTTTT. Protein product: CASRRHEKLFF.

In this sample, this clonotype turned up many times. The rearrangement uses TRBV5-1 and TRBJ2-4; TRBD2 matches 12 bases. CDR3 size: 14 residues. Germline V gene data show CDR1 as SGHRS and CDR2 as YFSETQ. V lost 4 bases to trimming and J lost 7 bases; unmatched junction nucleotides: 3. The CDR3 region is CASSLTSGGNIQYF. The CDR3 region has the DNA TGCGCCAGCAGCCTAACTAGCGGGGGGAACATTCAGTACTTC.

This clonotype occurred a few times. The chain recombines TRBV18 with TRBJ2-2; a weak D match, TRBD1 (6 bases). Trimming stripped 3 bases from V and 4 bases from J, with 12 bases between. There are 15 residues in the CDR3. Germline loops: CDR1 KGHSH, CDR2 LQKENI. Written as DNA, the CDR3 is TGTGCCAGCTCACCGCTGGGGGCGAGCACCGGGGAGCTGTTTTTT. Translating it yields CASSPLGASTGELFF.

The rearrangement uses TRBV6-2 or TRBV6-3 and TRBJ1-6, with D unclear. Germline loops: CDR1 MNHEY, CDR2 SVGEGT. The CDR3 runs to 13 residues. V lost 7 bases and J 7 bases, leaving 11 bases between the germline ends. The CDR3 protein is CASMGKGNSPLHF. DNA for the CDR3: TGTGCCAGCATGGGAAAAGGGAATTCACCCCTCCACTTT.

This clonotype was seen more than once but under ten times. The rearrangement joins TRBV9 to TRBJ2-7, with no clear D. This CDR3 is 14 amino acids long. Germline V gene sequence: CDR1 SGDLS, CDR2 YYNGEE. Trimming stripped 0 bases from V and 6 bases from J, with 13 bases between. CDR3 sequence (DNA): TGTGCCAGCAGCGTAGCCTCCGCTTCGGGCGAGCAGTACTTC. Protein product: CASSVASASGEQYF. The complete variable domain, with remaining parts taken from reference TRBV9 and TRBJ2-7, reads DSGVTQTPKHLITATGQRVTLRCSPRSGDLSVYWYQQSLDQGLQFLIQYYNGEERAKGNILERFSAQQFPDLHSELNLSSLELGDSALYFCASSVASASGEQYFGPGTRLTVT.

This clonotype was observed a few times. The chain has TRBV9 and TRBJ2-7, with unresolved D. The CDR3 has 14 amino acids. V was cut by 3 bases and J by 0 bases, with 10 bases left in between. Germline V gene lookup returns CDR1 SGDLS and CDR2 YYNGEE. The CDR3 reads CASSALDASYEQYF. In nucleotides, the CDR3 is TGTGCCAGCAGCGCTCTTGATGCCTCCTACGAGCAGTACTTC.

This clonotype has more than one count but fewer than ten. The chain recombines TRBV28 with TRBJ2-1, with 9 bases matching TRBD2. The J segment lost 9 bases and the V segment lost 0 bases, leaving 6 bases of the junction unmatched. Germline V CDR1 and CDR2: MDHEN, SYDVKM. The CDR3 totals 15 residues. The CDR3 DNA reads TGTGCCAGCAGTTTATGGGCTAGCGGGAAGGGTGAGCAGTTCTTC. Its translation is CASSLWASGKGEQFF. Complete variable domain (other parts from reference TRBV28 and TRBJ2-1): DVKVTQSSRYLVKRTGEKVFLECVQDMDHENMFWYRQDPGLGLRLIYFSYDVKMKEKGDIPEGYSVSREKKERFSLILESASTNQTSMYLCASSLWASGKGEQFFGPGTRLTVL.

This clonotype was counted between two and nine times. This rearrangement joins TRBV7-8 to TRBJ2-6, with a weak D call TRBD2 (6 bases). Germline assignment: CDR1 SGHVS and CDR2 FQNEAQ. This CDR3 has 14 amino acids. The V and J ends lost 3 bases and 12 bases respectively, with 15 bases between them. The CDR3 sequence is CASSLADYNPVLTF. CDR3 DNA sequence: TGTGCCAGCAGCTTGGCGGACTATAATCCCGTCCTGACTTTC.

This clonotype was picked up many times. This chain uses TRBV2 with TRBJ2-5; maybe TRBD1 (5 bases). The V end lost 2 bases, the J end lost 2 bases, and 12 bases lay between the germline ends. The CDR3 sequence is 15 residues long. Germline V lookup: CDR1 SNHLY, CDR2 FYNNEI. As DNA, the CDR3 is TGTGCCAGCAGTGAAAAGGGGAACGTTCAAGAGACCCAGTACTTC. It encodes CASSEKGNVQETQYF.

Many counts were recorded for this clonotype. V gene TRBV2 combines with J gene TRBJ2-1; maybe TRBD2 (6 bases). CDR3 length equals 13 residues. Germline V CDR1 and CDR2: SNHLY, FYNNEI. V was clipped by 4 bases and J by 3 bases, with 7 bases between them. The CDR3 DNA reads TGTGCCAGCAGTGGGGGACTCTACAATGAGCAGTTCTTC. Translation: CASSGGLYNEQFF.

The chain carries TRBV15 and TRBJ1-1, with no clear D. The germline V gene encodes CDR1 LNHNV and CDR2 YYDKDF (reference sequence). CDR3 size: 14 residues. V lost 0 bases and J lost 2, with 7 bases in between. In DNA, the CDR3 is TGTGCCACCAGCAGAGATCTCGCAAACACTGAAGCTTTCTTT. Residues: CATSRDLANTEAFF.

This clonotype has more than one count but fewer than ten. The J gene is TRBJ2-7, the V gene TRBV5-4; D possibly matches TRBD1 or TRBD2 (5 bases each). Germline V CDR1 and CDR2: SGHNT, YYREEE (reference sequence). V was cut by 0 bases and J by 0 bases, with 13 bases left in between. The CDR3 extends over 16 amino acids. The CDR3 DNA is TGTGCCAGCAGCTTGGCGGTGGGGGTGAGCTCCTACGAGCAGTACTTC. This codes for CASSLAVGVSSYEQYF.

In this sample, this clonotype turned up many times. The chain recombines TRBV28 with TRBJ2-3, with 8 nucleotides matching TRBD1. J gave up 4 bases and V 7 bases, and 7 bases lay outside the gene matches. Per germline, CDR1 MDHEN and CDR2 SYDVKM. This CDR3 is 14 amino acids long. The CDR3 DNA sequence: TGTGCCAGCAACGACAGGGGCTTAGCAGATACGCAGTATTTT. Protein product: CASNDRGLADTQYF.

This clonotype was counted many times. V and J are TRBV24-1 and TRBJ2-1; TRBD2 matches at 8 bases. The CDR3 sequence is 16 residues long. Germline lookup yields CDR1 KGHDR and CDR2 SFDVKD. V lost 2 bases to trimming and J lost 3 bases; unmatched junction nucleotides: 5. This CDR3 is CATSDSQAGVYNEQFF. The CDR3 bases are TGTGCCACCAGTGATTCCCAAGCGGGAGTCTACAATGAGCAGTTCTTC.

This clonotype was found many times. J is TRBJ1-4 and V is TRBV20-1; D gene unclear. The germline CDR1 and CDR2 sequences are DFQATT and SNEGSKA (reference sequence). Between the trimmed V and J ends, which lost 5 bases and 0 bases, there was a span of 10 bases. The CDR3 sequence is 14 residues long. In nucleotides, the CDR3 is TGCAGTGCTTCGGACGGAGCAACTAATGAAAAACTGTTTTTT. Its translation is CSASDGATNEKLFF.

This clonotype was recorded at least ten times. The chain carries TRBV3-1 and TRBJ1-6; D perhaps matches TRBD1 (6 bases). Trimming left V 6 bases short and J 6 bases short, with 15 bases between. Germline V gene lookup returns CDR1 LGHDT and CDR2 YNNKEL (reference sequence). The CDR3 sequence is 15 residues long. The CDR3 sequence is CASRTGGQSNSPLHF. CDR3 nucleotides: TGTGCCAGCAGGACTGGGGGACAATCTAATTCACCCCTCCACTTT.

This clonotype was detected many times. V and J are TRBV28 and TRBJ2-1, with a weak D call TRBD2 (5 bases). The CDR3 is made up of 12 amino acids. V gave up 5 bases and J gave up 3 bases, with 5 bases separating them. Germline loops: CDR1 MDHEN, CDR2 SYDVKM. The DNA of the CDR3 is TGTGCCAGCAGTGACTACTACAATGAGCAGTTCTTC. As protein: CASSDYYNEQFF.

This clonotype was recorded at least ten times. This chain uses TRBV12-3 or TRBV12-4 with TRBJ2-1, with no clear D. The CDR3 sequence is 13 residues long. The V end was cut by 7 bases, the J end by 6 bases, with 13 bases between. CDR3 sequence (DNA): TGTGCCAGCATGCTCATCGGTCCCAATGAGCAGTTCTTC. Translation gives CASMLIGPNEQFF.

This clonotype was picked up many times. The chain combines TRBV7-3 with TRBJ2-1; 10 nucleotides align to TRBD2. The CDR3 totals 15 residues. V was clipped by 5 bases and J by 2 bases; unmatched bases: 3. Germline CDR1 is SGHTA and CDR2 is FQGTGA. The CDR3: CASSITSGAYNEQFF. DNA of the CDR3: TGTGCCAGCAGCATCACTAGCGGGGCCTACAATGAGCAGTTCTTC.